This passage covers 30 T cell receptor beta chains from one sample sequenced in a study of blood T cell repertoires in COVID-19. Here immunoSEQ multiplex PCR was the method, and the copy in TCRdb shows in-frame clones only, minus some. Of 150,000 to 200,000 clones in the sample, about 76% were seen once. Material for sequencing was peripheral blood. The source of these receptors is a woman aged 40 to 55 with COVID-19, enrolled during active disease.

This clone was recorded at least ten times. J is TRBJ2-3 and V is TRBV7-8, with TRBD2 as a possible D gene (5 bases). Germline CDR1 reads SGHVS; CDR2 reads FQNEAQ. CDR3 length: 17 residues. The germline V and J ends were trimmed by 2 bases and 6 bases, with 21 bases remaining between them. The CDR3, as DNA: TGTGCCAGCAGCTTAAGGCATGGAGGCCAATTCCGGGATACGCAGTATTTT. Its translation: CASSLRHGGQFRDTQYF.

This clone was counted between two and nine times. The chain uses TRBV10-2 and TRBJ2-1; 7 nucleotides align to TRBD2. The CDR3 contains 12 residues. V lost 2 bases and J lost 9; bases outside the gene matches: 1. The germline gives CDR1 WSHSY, CDR2 SAAADI. For the CDR3, the DNA is TGCGCCAGCAGTGAGCCGGGGGGTGAGCAGTTCTTC. It codes for CASSEPGGEQFF.

This rearrangement joins TRBV3-1 (or the pseudogene TRBV3-2) to TRBJ2-5; a weak D match, TRBD2 (6 bases). The CDR3 is 18 amino acids. The germline V gene has CDR1 LGHDT and CDR2 YNNKEL (reference sequence). V lost 3 bases to trimming and J lost 3 bases, with 23 bases between them. CDR3 residues: CASSHSGKRALFKETQYF. CDR3 nucleotides: TGTGCCAGCAGCCATTCTGGGAAGCGGGCCCTTTTTAAAGAGACCCAGTACTTC.

The V call is TRBV19, the J call TRBJ1-5, with D hard to call. Looked up from germline, CDR1 is LNHDA and CDR2 is SQIVND (reference sequence). Trimming shortened V by 1 base and J by 3 bases, and 16 bases separated the two germline ends. The CDR3 sequence is 17 residues long. CDR3 residues: CASSIVFGGRFNQPQHF. In DNA, the CDR3 is TGTGCCAGTAGTATAGTCTTCGGTGGGAGATTCAATCAGCCCCAGCATTTT.

The chain couples TRBV7-9 to TRBJ2-7, with TRBD1 matching over 7 bases. Trimming took 5 bases from V and 2 from J; bases not matched to a gene: 12. There are 16 residues in the CDR3. Germline V gene lookup returns CDR1 SEHNR and CDR2 FQNEAQ (reference sequence). The CDR3 region has the DNA TGTGCCAGCAGCGCACGGACAGGTGGGGAAGCCTACGAGCAGTACTTC. Protein sequence: CASSARTGGEAYEQYF.

The rearrangement joins TRBV19 to TRBJ2-3, with a weak D call TRBD2 (5 bases). The CDR3 is 15 residues long. Between the trimmed V and J ends, which lost 3 bases and 1 base, there was a span of 11 bases. Per the germline V gene, CDR1 is LNHDA and CDR2 is SQIVND (reference sequence). The CDR3 loop is CASSIGGWGTDTQYF. The CDR3 nucleotides read TGTGCCAGTAGTATTGGAGGATGGGGCACAGATACGCAGTATTTT.

This clone has just a few counts. The CDR3 region has the DNA TGTGCCAGCTCGGCGGGGAACACCGGGGAGCTGTTTTTT. This codes for CASSAGNTGELFF. The chain joins TRBV18 to TRBJ2-2; D may be TRBD2 (5 bases). Germline V gene data show CDR1 as KGHSH and CDR2 as LQKENI. This CDR3 has 13 residues. V shed 6 bases and J shed 1 base, with 6 bases lying between them.

The chain employs TRBV5-6 and TRBJ2-2; the D is unclear. This CDR3 has 16 amino acids. V was trimmed by 4 bases and J by 4 bases, leaving 17 bases between them. CDR1 SGHDT and CDR2 YYEEEE come from the germline V gene. CDR3 nucleotides: TGTGCCAGCAGCCCCGTGGTAAACTTAATCACCGGGGAGCTGTTTTTT. It translates to CASSPVVNLITGELFF. The full variable domain, in which reference TRBV5-6 and TRBJ2-2 provide the parts outside the CDR3, is DAGVTQSPTHLIKTRGQQVTLRCSPKSGHDTVSWYQQALGQGPQFIFQYYEEEERQRGNFPDRFSGHQFPNYSSELNVNALLLGDSALYLCASSPVVNLITGELFFGEGSRLTVL.

In DNA, the CDR3 is TGCAGCGGGGGGAGGGCAAAAAACATTCAGTACTTC. Its translation is CSGGRAKNIQYF. The chain has TRBV29-1 and TRBJ2-4; 7 bases line up with TRBD2. The CDR3 is 12 residues long. From germline, CDR1 is SQVTM and CDR2 ANQGSEA. V shed 7 bases and J 4 bases; nucleotides not matched to a gene: 4.

Points on this clone: Other nucleotide sequences from this sample produce the same CDR3. This chain connects TRBV7-2 to TRBJ2-5, with D unresolved. The CDR3 spans 14 residues. Germline CDR1 reads SGHTA; CDR2 reads FQGNSA. V lost 1 base and J lost 1, with 7 bases in between. This CDR3 reads CASSLGGLQETQYF. The CDR3 bases are TGTGCCAGCAGCTTAGGTGGGCTCCAAGAGACCCAGTACTTC.

The genes are TRBV6-2 or TRBV6-3 and TRBJ1-2; possible D gene TRBD1, 5 bases. CDR3 size: 16 residues. Germline V gives CDR1 MNHEY, CDR2 SVGEGT. Trimming took off 2 bases at V and 3 bases at J, with 16 bases between the two ends. The CDR3 coding sequence is TGTGCCAGCAGTTACATGGGGGAGGTCGTCGACTATGGCTACACCTTC. Encoded protein: CASSYMGEVVDYGYTF.

This chain links TRBV5-1 with TRBJ2-7; 8 bases match TRBD1. Trimming took 0 bases from V and 2 from J; bases not matched to a gene: 4. The germline gives CDR1 SGHRS, CDR2 YFSETQ. The CDR3 has 15 residues. CDR3 in amino acids: CASSLVGQGTYEQYF. The CDR3 DNA follows: TGCGCCAGCAGCTTGGTAGGACAGGGTACCTACGAGCAGTACTTC.

J is TRBJ2-3 and V is TRBV2; 8 bases agree with TRBD2. This CDR3 region has 17 residues. Unmatched junction bases numbered 13, after V lost 2 bases and J lost 6 bases. CDR1 and CDR2 (germline): SNHLY, FYNNEI. CDR3 DNA: TGTGCCAGCAGTGAATTTATCGCGGGAGGAAAACGGGATACGCAGTATTTT. Protein: CASSEFIAGGKRDTQYF.

The chain carries TRBV15 and TRBJ1-5; perhaps TRBD1 as D (5 bases). V dropped 3 bases and J dropped 3 bases, with 15 bases sitting between them. The germline CDR1 and CDR2 sequences are LNHNV and YYDKDF (reference sequence). This CDR3 is built from 16 residues. CDR3 sequence reads: CATSRGGQGPNQPQHF. Written as DNA, the CDR3 is TGTGCCACCAGCAGGGGTGGGCAGGGCCCCAATCAGCCCCAGCATTTT. Full variable domain (remainder filled in from reference TRBV15 and TRBJ1-5): DAMVIQNPRYQVTQFGKPVTLSCSQTLNHNVMYWYQQKSSQAPKLLFHYYDKDFNNEADTPDNFQSRRPNTSFCFLDIRSPGLGDTAMYLCATSRGGQGPNQPQHFGDGTRLSIL.

J is TRBJ2-3 and V is TRBV27, with a weak D call TRBD2 (6 bases). The germline CDR1 and CDR2 sequences are MNHEY and SMNVEV (reference sequence). This CDR3 has 15 residues. The V end was cut by 1 base, the J end by 4 bases, with 12 bases between. This chain's CDR3 is CASSLLWRAPDTQYF. CDR3 nucleotide sequence: TGTGCCAGCAGTTTATTATGGAGGGCCCCAGATACGCAGTATTTT.

V and J are TRBV11-3 and TRBJ2-5; D possibly corresponds to TRBD1 (6 bases). Germline CDR1 SGHNT, CDR2 YENEEA. This CDR3 is 15 amino acids long. Trimming took 5 bases from V and 1 from J, leaving 14 bases between them. CDR3 sequence (DNA): TGTGCCAGCAGCGAAACCTCAGGGGTCCAAGAGACCCAGTACTTC. It yields the protein CASSETSGVQETQYF.

This rearrangement joins TRBV11-2 to TRBJ1-2, with 9 bases that match TRBD1. CDR1 and CDR2 from the germline V gene are SGHAT and FQNNGV. V trimming: 0 bases; J trimming: 7 bases; junction bases outside the gene matches: 3. The CDR3 extends over 14 amino acids. The CDR3 DNA is TGTGCCAGCAGCTTAGATGGGACAGGGCCTGGCTACACCTTC. As protein: CASSLDGTGPGYTF.

The J gene is TRBJ1-2, the V gene TRBV5-1, with 9 nucleotides matching TRBD1. With 3 bases clipped from V and 5 bases from J, the junction kept 8 bases outside the gene matches. The CDR3 length is 15 residues. Per germline, CDR1 SGHRS and CDR2 YFSETQ. The CDR3 sequence is CASSSGTGWNYGYTF. The DNA for the CDR3 is TGCGCCAGCAGCTCTGGGACAGGGTGGAATTATGGCTACACCTTC.

This sequence joins TRBV5-6 and TRBJ2-5; 7 bases are a match to TRBD1. This CDR3 comprises 14 residues. The trim removed 5 bases at V and 5 bases at J, leaving 9 bases unmatched. Germline lookup yields CDR1 SGHDT and CDR2 YYEEEE. DNA of the CDR3: TGTGCCAGCAGACAGGGGATAGGGTGGGAGACCCAGTACTTC. Translating gives CASRQGIGWETQYF.

This chain links TRBV3-1 (or the pseudogene TRBV3-2) with TRBJ1-6; D is possibly TRBD1 (6 bases). Germline CDR1 reads LGHDT; CDR2 reads YNNKEL (reference sequence). V gave up 6 bases and J gave up 11 bases, with 20 bases separating them. The CDR3 has 15 residues. The CDR3 DNA reads as TGTGCCAGCAGATCTCGGGGGGGGCCGGGGACACCCCTCCACTTT. Translating it yields CASRSRGGPGTPLHF.

This rearrangement joins TRBV6-5 to TRBJ1-5; the D is unclear. V dropped 7 bases and J dropped 0 bases, with 7 bases sitting between them. The CDR3 sequence is 13 residues long. Germline assignment: CDR1 MNHEY and CDR2 SVGAGI. The CDR3 is CASNEDSNQPQHF. CDR3 nucleotides: TGTGCCAGCAACGAGGATAGCAATCAGCCCCAGCATTTT.

CDR3 sequence (DNA): TGTGCTTCTGGCCGAGGGGGCGAGCAGTACTTC. It yields the protein CASGRGGEQYF. V usage is TRBV19 and J usage is TRBJ2-7, with D maybe TRBD1 (6 bases). CDR1 is LNHDA and CDR2 is SQIVND in the germline V gene (reference sequence). The CDR3 spans 11 residues.

The V call is TRBV5-1, the J call TRBJ2-5, with 11 bases lining up with TRBD2. The CDR3 is 16 amino acids. CDR1 is SGHRS and CDR2 is YFSETQ in the germline V gene. Losses at the gene ends were 5 bases for V and 5 bases for J; bases not matched to a gene: 11. CDR3 in amino acids: CASRVDSGGAEETQYF. CDR3 bases: TGCGCCAGCAGAGTCGATAGCGGGGGGGCCGAGGAGACCCAGTACTTC. Drawing the rest from reference TRBV5-1 and TRBJ2-5, the complete variable domain is KAGVTQTPRYLIKTRGQQVTLSCSPISGHRSVSWYQQTPGQGLQFLFEYFSETQRNKGNFPGRFSGRQFSNSRSEMNVSTLELGDSALYLCASRVDSGGAEETQYFGPGTRLLVL.

The rearrangement uses TRBV9 and TRBJ2-4; 10 bases map to TRBD2. CDR1 is SGDLS, CDR2 YYNGEE, per germline. V was clipped by 0 bases and J by 6 bases; unmatched bases: 0. The CDR3 covers 14 residues. The CDR3 loop reads CASSVGTSGNIQYF. CDR3 coding DNA: TGTGCCAGCAGCGTAGGGACTAGCGGAAACATTCAGTACTTC.

Notes on this clone: Other DNA sequences within the sample encode an identical CDR3. V and J are TRBV3-1 (or the pseudogene TRBV3-2) and TRBJ1-1, with D maybe TRBD1 (6 bases). Germline loops: CDR1 LGHDT, CDR2 YNNKEL (reference sequence). The CDR3 consists of 12 residues. V was clipped by 1 base and J by 6 bases, with 6 bases between them. The DNA of the CDR3 is TGTGCCAGCAGCCAAGGGACAGCTGAAGCTTTCTTT. Protein: CASSQGTAEAFF.

This rearrangement joins TRBV20-1 to TRBJ1-1; D ambiguous. The CDR3 covers 11 residues. Germline V gene sequence: CDR1 DFQATT, CDR2 SNEGSKA (reference sequence). With 1 base removed from V and 7 bases from J, the gap between germline ends came to 7 bases. In nucleotides, the CDR3 is TGCAGTGCTAGAGCGGAGTTTGAAGCTTTCTTT. Its protein product is CSARAEFEAFF.

The chain carries TRBV6-5 and TRBJ1-6; D is undetermined. Germline CDR1 is MNHEY and CDR2 is SVGAGI. The CDR3 runs 12 residues. V was trimmed by 8 bases and J by 9 bases, leaving 11 bases between them. In nucleotides, the CDR3 is TGTGCCAGCCGCCGAATGGCTTCACCCCTCCACTTT. Amino acids: CASRRMASPLHF.

V and J are TRBV4-3 and TRBJ1-1, with TRBD1 identical over 8 bases. The CDR3 has 15 residues. Germline V gives CDR1 LGHNA, CDR2 YSLEER. J gave up 8 bases and V 0 bases, and 8 bases lay outside the gene matches. CDR3 in amino acids: CASSQEGGQGREAFF. CDR3 bases: TGCGCCAGCAGCCAAGAAGGCGGACAGGGAAGAGAAGCTTTCTTT.

The chain links TRBV15 to TRBJ1-2, with 11 bases that match TRBD1. The CDR3 length is 16 residues. Germline trimming cut 5 bases from V and 3 bases from J; bases unmatched to any gene: 8. Germline assignment: CDR1 LNHNV and CDR2 YYDKDF (reference sequence). The CDR3 DNA is TGTGCCACCAGCCCGCCCCCGGACAGGGGGCACTATGGCTACACCTTC. It specifies CATSPPPDRGHYGYTF.

This clone has just a few counts. The J gene is TRBJ1-2, the V gene TRBV6-5; 7 nucleotides align to TRBD1. The length of the CDR3 is 12 residues. Germline CDR1 MNHEY, CDR2 SVGAGI. The trim removed 10 bases at V and 4 bases at J, leaving 6 bases unmatched. The DNA of the CDR3 is TGTGCCACCCGGACAGGCCTCTATGGCTACACCTTC. This codes for CATRTGLYGYTF.